This T cell receptor beta chain was recorded in a study of CD8 T cells in ankylosing spondylitis (dated by TCRdb to the late 2010s). Notes on the research overall: To find TCR variants linked to disease, the study profiled T cell receptor beta repertoires in ankylosing spondylitis patients and healthy donors. The whole study cohort included over a hundred healthy donors and around 24 ankylosing spondylitis patients. Peripheral blood was sampled, and synovial fluid was additionally collected from ankylosing spondylitis patients. Beyond this particular receptor, the publication reports: Some motif variants were previously reported in synovial fluid and blood of reactive arthritis patients, suggesting common disease-initiation mechanisms. According to the report, matched synovial fluid samples from ankylosing spondylitis patients were significantly enriched for the disease-linked clones. The disease-linked clones had a CD8+ phenotype and were found at relatively low frequencies in peripheral blood. Blood from ankylosing spondylitis patients appeared to be characterized by a TCR beta motif made up of fewer than ten highly homologous amino acid variants.

The sequencer was an Illumina HiSeq 2500. Quantitative 5'-RACE with molecular barcodes was used to prepare TCR beta libraries. Turning to the authors' computational methods: To identify disease-linked TCR variants, a new computational method was used, one built on a probabilistic model of VDJ rearrangement. TCRdb reprocessed the public reads (quality trimming at Q25 with fastp, clone calling with MiXCR) and kept in-frame beta chains. Merged by CDR3 protein, the rows form single entries marked with the most common genes and DNA. These V and J calls derive from TCRdb rather than the authors' analysis. The sample table holds under 200,000 distinct CDR3 sequences, of which around 13% were seen once. 9.5% to 11% of the sample is taken by the ten largest. This clonotype turned up a few times. Its antigen is still unknown. Qualities for individual bases were not recorded, and no much larger clone is one base off.

Based on the germline V gene (reference sequence), the CDR1 and CDR2 sequences are DFQATT and SNEGSKA. V sheds 0 bases and J sheds 3 bases, leaving 11 bases between their ends. The CDR3 contains 15 residues, cysteine and phenylalanine counted. Only CDR3 DNA remains: 45 bases, in frame from the first base. The sample was blood, either unsorted or a sorted T cell fraction (not recorded which). Here the chain combines TRBV20-1 and TRBJ2-2; no D gene is confidently identified. This TCR was sampled from a female donor with ankylosing spondylitis or in good health (not recorded which). The sequence in DNA is TGCAGTGCTAGAGAAGCTGGTACCCACACCGGGGAGCTGTTTTTT. This translates into CSAREAGTHTGELFF.